This TCR beta chain was observed in a study of metastatic and nonmetastatic thyroid tumors. This CDR3 is 13 amino acids long. From germline, CDR1 is SGHVS and CDR2 FNYEAQ. The V end was cut by 0 bases, the J end by 3 bases, with 5 bases between. Notes on the study in general: Significantly greater TCR beta diversity was reportedly found in malignant thyroid tumors than in benign nodules (in blood and tumor).

In the authors' workflow: Between-group CDR3 differences, defined by clinicopathological status, yielded a distant-metastasis classifier for papillary thyroid cancer. TCRdb reanalyzed the PCR reads via MiXCR. TCRdb's processing, not the study's, gives the V and J calls here. This table has over 20,000 clones, 9% to 15% appearing once. None of the patients had undergone any treatment ahead of thyroid surgery. This clone was observed a handful of times. Its antigen is as yet unknown. The gene calls are TRBV7-6 and TRBJ1-2; D gene ambiguous. The sample taken for sequencing was blood. The sequence derives from a male donor with papillary thyroid cancer or a benign thyroid nodule (not recorded which). Some clones in this sample may be carry-over from other donors' samples. CDR3 amino acids: CASSLASYYGYTF. The CDR3 DNA follows: TGTGCCAGCAGCTTAGCGTCATACTATGGCTACACCTTC. Based on the CDR3 plus reference TRBV7-6 and TRBJ1-2, the full variable domain is GAGVSQSPRYKVTKRGQDVALRCDPISGHVSLYWYRQALGQGPEFLTYFNYEAQQDKSGLPNDRFSAERPEGSISTLTIQRTEQRDSAMYRCASSLASYYGYTFGSGTRLTVV.